Here is one T cell receptor (beta chain) with its context. This entry belongs to a study of blood T cell repertoires in COVID-19. Study details: T cells, B-cell-depleted T cells, or PBMCs provided the cDNA or gDNA that served as material.

From germline, CDR1 is ENHRY and CDR2 SYGVKD. This CDR3 has 13 amino acids. Trimming cost V 7 bases and J 5 bases; bases outside gene matches: 6. Source study methods: Counts of nucleated cells, estimated from reference gene primer amplification, were obtained. The repertoire was sequenced with immunoSEQ multiplex PCR; TCRdb's copy has only in-frame clones and lacks some. That table furnishes V, J and clone size, whereas the DNA furnished D and trimming. The profile shows about 250,000 clones, around four fifths of them singletons. V gene TRBV10-3 combines with J gene TRBJ1-1; 8 bases map to TRBD1. This TCR came from a woman in her sixties or seventies with acute or convalescent COVID-19. The sample comprised peripheral blood. This CDR3 is CAITATGETEAFF. Here the CDR3 DNA reads TGTGCCATCACCGCGACAGGGGAGACTGAAGCTTTCTTT.